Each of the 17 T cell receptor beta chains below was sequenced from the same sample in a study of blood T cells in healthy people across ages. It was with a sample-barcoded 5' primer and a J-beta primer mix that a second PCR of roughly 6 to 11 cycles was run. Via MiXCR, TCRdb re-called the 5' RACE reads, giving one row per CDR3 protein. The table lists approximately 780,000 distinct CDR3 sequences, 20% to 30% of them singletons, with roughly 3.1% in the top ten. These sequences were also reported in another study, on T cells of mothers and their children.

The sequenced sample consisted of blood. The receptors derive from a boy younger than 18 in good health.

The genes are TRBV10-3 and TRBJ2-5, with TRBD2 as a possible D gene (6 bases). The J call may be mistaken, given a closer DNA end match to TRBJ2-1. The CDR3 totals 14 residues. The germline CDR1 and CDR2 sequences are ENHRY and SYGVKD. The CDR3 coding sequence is TGTGCCATCAGTGAAGGGGAGGTAGTACGTGAGCAGTTCTTC. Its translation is CAISEGEVVREQFF.

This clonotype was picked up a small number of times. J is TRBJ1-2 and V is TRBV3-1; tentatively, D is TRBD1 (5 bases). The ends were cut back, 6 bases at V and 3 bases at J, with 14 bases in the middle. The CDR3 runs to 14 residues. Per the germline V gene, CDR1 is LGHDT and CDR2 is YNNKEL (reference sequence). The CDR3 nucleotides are TGTGCCAGCAGACACCAGGACACCGACTATGGCTACACCTTC. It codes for CASRHQDTDYGYTF.

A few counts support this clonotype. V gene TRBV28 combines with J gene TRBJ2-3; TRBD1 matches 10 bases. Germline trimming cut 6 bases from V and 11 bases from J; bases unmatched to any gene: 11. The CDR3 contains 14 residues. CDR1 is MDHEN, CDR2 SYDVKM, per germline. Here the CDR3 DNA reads TGTGCCAGCAGGGGACAGGGGAAAAACAAGGAGCAGTATTTT. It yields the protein CASRGQGKNKEQYF.

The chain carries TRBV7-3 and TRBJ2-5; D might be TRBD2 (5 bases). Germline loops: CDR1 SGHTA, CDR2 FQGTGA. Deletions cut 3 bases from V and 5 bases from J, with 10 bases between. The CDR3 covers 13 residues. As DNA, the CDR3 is TGTGCCAGCAGCTTTACTAGAGACGAGACCCAGTACTTC. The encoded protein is CASSFTRDETQYF.

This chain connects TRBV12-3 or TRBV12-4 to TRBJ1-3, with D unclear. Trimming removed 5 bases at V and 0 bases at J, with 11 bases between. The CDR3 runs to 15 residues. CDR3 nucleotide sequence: TGTGCCAGCAGTCACCACAAGACCTCTGGAAACACCATATATTTT. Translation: CASSHHKTSGNTIYF.

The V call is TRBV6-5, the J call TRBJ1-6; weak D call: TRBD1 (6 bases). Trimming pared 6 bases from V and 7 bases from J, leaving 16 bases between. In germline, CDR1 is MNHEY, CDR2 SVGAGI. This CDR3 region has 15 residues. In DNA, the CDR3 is TGTGCCAGCAGCCGGAACCAGGGGTTCAATTCACCCCTCCACTTT. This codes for CASSRNQGFNSPLHF.

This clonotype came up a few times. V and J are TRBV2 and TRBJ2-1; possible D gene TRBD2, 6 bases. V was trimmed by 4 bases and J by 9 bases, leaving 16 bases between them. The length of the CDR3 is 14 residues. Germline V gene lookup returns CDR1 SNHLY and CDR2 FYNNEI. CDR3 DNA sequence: TGTGCCAGCAGTGCCCCGGGACCGGAGGGTGAGCAGTTCTTC. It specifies CASSAPGPEGEQFF.

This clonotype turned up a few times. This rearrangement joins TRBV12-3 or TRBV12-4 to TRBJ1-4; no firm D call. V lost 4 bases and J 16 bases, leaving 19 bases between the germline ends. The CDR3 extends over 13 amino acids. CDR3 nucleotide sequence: TGTGCCAGCAGTTCTCCCCGGGGTCCGGAGCGGTTTTTT. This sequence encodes CASSSPRGPERFF.

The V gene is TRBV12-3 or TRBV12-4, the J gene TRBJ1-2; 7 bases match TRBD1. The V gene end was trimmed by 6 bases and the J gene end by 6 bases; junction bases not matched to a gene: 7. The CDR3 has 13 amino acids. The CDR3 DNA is TGTGCCAGCAGCCCGGGACAGAGGGATGGCTACACCTTC. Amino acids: CASSPGQRDGYTF.

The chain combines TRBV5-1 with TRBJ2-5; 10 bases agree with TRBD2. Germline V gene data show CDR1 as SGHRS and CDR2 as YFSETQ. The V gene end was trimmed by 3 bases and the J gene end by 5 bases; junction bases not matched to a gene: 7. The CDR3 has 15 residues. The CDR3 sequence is CASSYTSGAPETQYF. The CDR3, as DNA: TGCGCCAGCAGCTATACTAGCGGGGCCCCGGAGACCCAGTACTTC. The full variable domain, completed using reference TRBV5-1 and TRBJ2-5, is KAGVTQTPRYLIKTRGQQVTLSCSPISGHRSVSWYQQTPGQGLQFLFEYFSETQRNKGNFPGRFSGRQFSNSRSEMNVSTLELGDSALYLCASSYTSGAPETQYFGPGTRLLVL.

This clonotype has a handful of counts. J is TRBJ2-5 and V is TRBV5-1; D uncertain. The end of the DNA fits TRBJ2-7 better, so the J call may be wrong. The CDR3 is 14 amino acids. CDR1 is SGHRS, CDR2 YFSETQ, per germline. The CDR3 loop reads CASSLEPGPYEQYF. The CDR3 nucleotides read TGCGCCAGCAGCTTGGAGCCAGGACCTTACGAGCAGTACTTC.

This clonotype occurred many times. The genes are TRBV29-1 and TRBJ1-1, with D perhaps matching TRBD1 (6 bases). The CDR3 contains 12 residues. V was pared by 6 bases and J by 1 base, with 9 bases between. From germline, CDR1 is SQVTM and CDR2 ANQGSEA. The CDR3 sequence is CSVMDRNTEAFF. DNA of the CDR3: TGCAGCGTGATGGACAGGAACACTGAAGCTTTCTTT.

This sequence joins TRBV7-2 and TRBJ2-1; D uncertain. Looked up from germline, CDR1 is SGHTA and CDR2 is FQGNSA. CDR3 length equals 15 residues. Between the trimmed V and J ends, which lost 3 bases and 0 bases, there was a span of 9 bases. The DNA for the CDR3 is TGTGCCAGCAGCTTTGCCTCTAACTCCTACAATGAGCAGTTCTTC. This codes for CASSFASNSYNEQFF.

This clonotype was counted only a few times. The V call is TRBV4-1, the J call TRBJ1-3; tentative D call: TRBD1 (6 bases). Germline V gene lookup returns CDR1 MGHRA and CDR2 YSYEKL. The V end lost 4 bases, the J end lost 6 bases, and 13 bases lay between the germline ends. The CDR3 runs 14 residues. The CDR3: CASSLRGSANTIYF. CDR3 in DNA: TGCGCCAGCAGCCTCAGGGGTTCCGCAAACACCATATATTTT.

The CDR3: CASALGSETQYF. The CDR3 nucleotides read TGTGCCAGCGCTTTAGGTTCGGAGACCCAGTACTTC. The chain recombines TRBV6-1 with TRBJ2-5, with D unresolved. The CDR3 extends over 12 amino acids. The germline V and J ends were trimmed by 8 bases and 5 bases, with 12 bases remaining between them. Germline loops: CDR1 MNHNS, CDR2 SASEGT.

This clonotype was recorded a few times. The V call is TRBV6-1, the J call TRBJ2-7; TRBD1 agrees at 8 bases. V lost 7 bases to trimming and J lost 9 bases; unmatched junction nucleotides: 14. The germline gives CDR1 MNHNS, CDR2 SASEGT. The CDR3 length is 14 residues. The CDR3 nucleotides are TGTGCCAGCAAACCGACAGGGGCCTACGATGGGCAGTACTTC. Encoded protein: CASKPTGAYDGQYF.

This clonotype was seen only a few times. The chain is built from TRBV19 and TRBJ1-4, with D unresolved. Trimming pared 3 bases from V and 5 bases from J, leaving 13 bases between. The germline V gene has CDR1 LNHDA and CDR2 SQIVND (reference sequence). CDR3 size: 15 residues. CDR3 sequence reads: CASSMRGGENEKLFF. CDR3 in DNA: TGTGCCAGTAGTATGCGAGGCGGGGAAAATGAAAAACTGTTTTTT.